The source of this T cell receptor (beta chain) is a study of blood T cell repertoires in COVID-19. Sequenced by immunoSEQ multiplex PCR; TCRdb stores in-frame clones only, minus some. Here the sample spans 250,000 to 350,000 clones, approximately 88% being singletons. Germline CDR1 is SNHLY and CDR2 is FYNNEI. The CDR3 is 14 residues long. V trimming: 0 bases; J trimming: 5 bases; junction bases outside the gene matches: 1. The receptor was derived from a woman aged 40 to 50 who had recovered from COVID-19. The sequencing input was PBMCs or T cells enriched from blood (not recorded which). J is TRBJ2-7 and V is TRBV2, with TRBD1 matching 10 bases. DNA of the CDR3: TGTGCCAGCAGTGAAGCCGGGACAGGGGACGAGCAGTACTTC. Protein product: CASSEAGTGDEQYF. The full variable domain, rest sourced from reference TRBV2 and TRBJ2-7, is EPEVTQTPSHQVTQMGQEVILRCVPISNHLYFYWYRQILGQKVEFLVSFYNNEISEKSEIFDDQFSVERPDGSNFTLKIRSTKLEDSAMYFCASSEAGTGDEQYFGPGTRLTVT.